This T cell receptor beta chain was documented in a study of blood T cell repertoires in COVID-19. Overall study: Specimens from acute and convalescent COVID-19 originated in the United States, Italy and Spain. PBMCs, B-cell-depleted T cells, or T cells provided the cDNA or gDNA that made up the material.

This clone showed up just once. Germline trimming cut 5 bases from V and 6 bases from J; bases unmatched to any gene: 5. The CDR3 is 15 residues long. CDR1 is MNHEY and CDR2 is SVGAGI in the germline V gene. Authors' processing steps: From reference gene primer amplification, estimates of nucleated cell counts were derived. Some clones are missing from TCRdb's copy, which holds only in-frame ones; the method was immunoSEQ multiplex PCR. V and J calls and clone size are copied from that table; D and trimming were computed from the DNA. The profile shows hundreds of thousands of clones, 89% of them singletons.

The chain uses TRBV6-5 and TRBJ2-2; 11 bases align to TRBD2. The sample consisted of peripheral blood. The TCR sequence derives from a man aged 40-49 years with acute or convalescent COVID-19. As DNA, the CDR3 is TGTGCCAGCAGTATAGCGGGGGGGCAGGCCGGGGAGCTGTTTTTT. This sequence encodes CASSIAGGQAGELFF.